The T cell receptor (beta chain) under discussion was sequenced for a study of blood T cells in healthy people across ages. Study at large: Template switching recovered approximately one barcoded beta molecule for every two T cells.

Whole-study results and caveats: Per million T cells, TCR beta diversity dropped about linearly as age rose. Donors of long life had a larger count of naive CD4+ cells and greater diversity than aged donors.

V gave up 7 bases and J gave up 8 bases, with 20 bases separating them. The CDR3 runs 14 residues. Germline CDR1 SNHLY, CDR2 FYNNEI. The authors ran a second PCR of 7 to 11 cycles using a sample-barcoded 5' primer and a J-beta primer mix. Carrying 12 random nucleotides, a template-switch adaptor labeled each individual cDNA molecule. TCRdb fed the 5' RACE reads into MiXCR, producing one record per CDR3 protein. This sample has about 1 million distinct CDR3 sequences, with 40% to 55% found just once. Notes on this clonotype: Its antigen is currently unknown.

J is TRBJ1-2 and V is TRBV2; possible D gene TRBD1, 6 bases. Sequenced material: blood. This clonotype was sampled from a woman aged 60 to 75 in good health. The CDR3, as DNA: TGTGCCAGCACCAGGACAGTTGCGGCGGAGGGCTACACCTTC. It specifies CASTRTVAAEGYTF. The full variable domain, in which reference TRBV2 and TRBJ1-2 provide the parts outside the CDR3, is EPEVTQTPSHQVTQMGQEVILRCVPISNHLYFYWYRQILGQKVEFLVSFYNNEISEKSEIFDDQFSVERPDGSNFTLKIRSTKLEDSAMYFCASTRTVAAEGYTFGSGTRLTVV.